This T cell receptor (beta chain) is drawn from a study of response to subunit inactivated influenza vaccine. TCRdb analysed the RT-PCR reads with MiXCR anew, one entry per CDR3 protein. Here the sample spans around 790,000 distinct CDR3 sequences, about 20% being singletons. This CDR3 is built from 16 residues. Germline assignment: CDR1 SNHLY and CDR2 FYNNEI. Trimming cost V 2 bases and J 1 base, with 12 bases left between them. This receptor was obtained from a man aged 45-65 years who received an inactivated influenza vaccine. Sequencing was performed on PBMCs from blood, taken 4 to 6 days after vaccination. This sequence joins TRBV2 and TRBJ1-5; a possible D gene is TRBD1 (5 bases). CDR3 loop: CASSELWGLSNQPQHF. The DNA of the CDR3 is TGTGCCAGCAGTGAATTGTGGGGGTTGAGCAATCAGCCCCAGCATTTT.